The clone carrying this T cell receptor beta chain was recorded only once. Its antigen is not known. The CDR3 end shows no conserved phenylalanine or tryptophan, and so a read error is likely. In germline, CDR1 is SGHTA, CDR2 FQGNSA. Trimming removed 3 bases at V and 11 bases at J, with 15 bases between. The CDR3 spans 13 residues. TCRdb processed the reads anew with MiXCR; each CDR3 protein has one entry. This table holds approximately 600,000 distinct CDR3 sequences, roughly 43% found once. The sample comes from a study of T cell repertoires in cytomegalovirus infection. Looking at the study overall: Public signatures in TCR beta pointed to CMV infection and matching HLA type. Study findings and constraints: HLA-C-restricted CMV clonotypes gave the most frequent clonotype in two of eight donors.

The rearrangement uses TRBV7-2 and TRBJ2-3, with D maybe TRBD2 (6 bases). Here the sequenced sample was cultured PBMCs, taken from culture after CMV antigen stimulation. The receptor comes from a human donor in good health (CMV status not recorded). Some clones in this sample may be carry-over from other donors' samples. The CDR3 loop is CASSLAEAGGQYL. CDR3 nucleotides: TGTGCCAGCAGCTTGGCCGAAGCGGGCGGGCAGTATCTT.